The following is a TCR beta chain sequence with its context. Adults between roughly 18 and 89 years of age took part from under 30 US areas. This sample stems from a study of blood T cell repertoires in COVID-19. At the level of the study: The United States, Italy and Spain were the sources of the acute and convalescent COVID-19 samples.

Produced via immunoSEQ multiplex PCR; TCRdb's table is partial and in-frame only. The sample yields some 380,000 clones, approximately 91% seen once. Sequencing was performed on PBMCs or T cells enriched from blood (not recorded which). The origin of this receptor is a woman aged 35 to 49 with acute COVID-19.

The CDR3 DNA follows: TGTGCCAGCAGCCTCGGACAGGGTGAAGCTTTCTTT. Translating gives CASSLGQGEAFF. The chain carries TRBV28 and TRBJ1-1, with 8 bases that match TRBD1. Germline CDR1 is MDHEN and CDR2 is SYDVKM. The CDR3 has 12 residues. Trimming took 6 bases from V and 7 from J; bases not matched to a gene: 4.